These 22 T cell receptor beta chains share one sample of origin, sequenced in a study of CD8 T cells in Susac syndrome. Reverse transcription of about 0.45 to 1 ug RNA used random hexamers. TCRdb re-analysed the immunoSEQ multiplex PCR reads in MiXCR, keeping a single row per CDR3 protein. The sample consists of approximately 200,000 distinct CDR3 sequences, around 93% of them appearing once. The material sequenced was CD4+ T cells from PBMCs. Receptors were obtained from a human donor with multiple sclerosis.

The gene calls are TRBV11-2 and TRBJ2-1; a possible D gene is TRBD2 (6 bases). V gave up 0 bases and J gave up 0 bases, with 6 bases separating them. Germline V gene sequence: CDR1 SGHAT, CDR2 FQNNGV. This CDR3 has 15 amino acids. The DNA for the CDR3 is TGTGCCAGCAGCTTAGAGCGGGACTCCTACAATGAGCAGTTCTTC. It is translated as CASSLERDSYNEQFF.

In its sample, this clonotype was seen once. The rearrangement uses TRBV29-1 and TRBJ1-1; D gene unclear. Looked up from germline, CDR1 is SQVTM and CDR2 is ANQGSEA. CDR3 length equals 11 residues. The germline V and J ends were trimmed by 5 bases and 1 base, with 5 bases remaining between them. CDR3 residues: CSVLENTEAFF. The CDR3 nucleotides are TGCAGCGTTCTGGAGAACACTGAAGCTTTCTTT.

The chain has TRBV20-1 and TRBJ2-5; 8 nucleotides agree with TRBD2. V was clipped by 0 bases and J by 5 bases; unmatched bases: 11. Germline CDR1 is DFQATT and CDR2 is SNEGSKA (reference sequence). The CDR3 spans 16 residues. As DNA, the CDR3 is TGCAGTGCTAGAGAAGTAGCGGGGACCCCGTGGGAGACCCAGTACTTC. This codes for CSAREVAGTPWETQYF.

This chain links TRBV6-2 or TRBV6-3 with TRBJ1-1; D not certain. V lost 3 bases and J lost 2, with 10 bases in between. CDR3 size: 14 residues. Germline values: CDR1 MNHEY, CDR2 SVGEGT. CDR3 in DNA: TGTGCCAGCAGTTATGGTGGCGCCAACACTGAAGCTTTCTTT. Its translation is CASSYGGANTEAFF.

V usage is TRBV12-3 or TRBV12-4 and J usage is TRBJ1-5, with TRBD1 as a possible D gene (5 bases). V gave up 6 bases and J gave up 4 bases, with 13 bases separating them. The CDR3 loop spans 14 amino acids. In nucleotides, the CDR3 is TGTGCCAGCAGGGGAGGGGCAGGGAATCAGCCCCAGCATTTT. This gives the protein CASRGGAGNQPQHF.

Here the CDR3 DNA reads TGTGCGAGTATTACGTTCGGCCGCCAGAACACTGAAGCTTTCTTT. This codes for CASITFGRQNTEAFF. The chain joins TRBV30 to TRBJ1-1; D gene ambiguous. Germline CDR1 and CDR2: GTSNPN and SVGIG (reference sequence). CDR3 size: 15 residues.

The chain's CDR3 is CSARRGILNTEAFF. The CDR3 coding sequence is TGCAGTGCTAGACGCGGCATTTTGAACACTGAAGCTTTCTTT. The gene calls are TRBV20-1 and TRBJ1-1; D ambiguous. Trimming left V 2 bases short and J 0 bases short, with 10 bases between. Germline CDR1 reads DFQATT; CDR2 reads SNEGSKA (reference sequence). CDR3 length equals 14 residues.

The chain employs TRBV4-2 and TRBJ2-3; D remains unclear. Germline V gene sequence: CDR1 LGHNA, CDR2 YNFKEQ. The ends were cut back, 0 bases at V and 6 bases at J, with 16 bases in the middle. CDR3 length equals 16 residues. The DNA for the CDR3 is TGTGCCAGCAGCCAAGATCAGGCGGTTCAAGGGGATACGCAGTATTTT. Encoded protein: CASSQDQAVQGDTQYF.

The gene calls are TRBV6-2 or TRBV6-3 and TRBJ2-7; TRBD1 might be the D (5 bases). Trimming shortened V by 6 bases and J by 0 bases, and 15 bases separated the two germline ends. This CDR3 has 15 residues. Germline CDR1 reads MNHEY; CDR2 reads SVGEGT. This chain's CDR3 is CASSPDTWSSYEQYV. CDR3 nucleotides: TGTGCCAGCAGCCCGGACACATGGAGCTCCTACGAGCAGTACGTC.

The rearrangement uses TRBV5-1 and TRBJ1-6, with D unresolved. This CDR3 contains 14 residues. V gave up 0 bases and J gave up 6 bases, with 7 bases separating them. Per germline, CDR1 SGHRS and CDR2 YFSETQ. The CDR3 sequence is CASSLGGPNSPLHF. The CDR3 region has the DNA TGCGCCAGCAGCTTGGGGGGTCCTAATTCACCCCTCCACTTT.

The chain is built from TRBV11-2 and TRBJ2-3; 7 positions agree with TRBD2. Germline V lookup: CDR1 SGHAT, CDR2 FQNNGV. V gave up 5 bases and J gave up 4 bases; unmatched junction bases: 9. This CDR3 contains 15 residues. The CDR3 sequence: CASSLGLVGADTQYF. The DNA of the CDR3 is TGTGCCAGCAGCCTCGGACTAGTTGGCGCAGATACGCAGTATTTT.

The chain is built from TRBV5-1 and TRBJ2-4, with 10 bases lining up with TRBD1. There are 17 residues in the CDR3. Germline CDR1 SGHRS, CDR2 YFSETQ. The trim removed 3 bases at V and 8 bases at J, leaving 14 bases unmatched. Here the CDR3 reads CASSSYHGGQGSYIQYF. CDR3 bases: TGCGCCAGCAGCTCTTACCATGGGGGACAGGGGAGCTACATTCAGTACTTC. Complete variable domain (other parts from reference TRBV5-1 and TRBJ2-4): KAGVTQTPRYLIKTRGQQVTLSCSPISGHRSVSWYQQTPGQGLQFLFEYFSETQRNKGNFPGRFSGRQFSNSRSEMNVSTLELGDSALYLCASSSYHGGQGSYIQYFGAGTRLSVL.

The chain uses TRBV20-1 and TRBJ2-1; 7 nucleotides line up with TRBD1. The germline V gene encodes CDR1 DFQATT and CDR2 SNEGSKA (reference sequence). The CDR3 has 18 amino acids. J lost 6 bases, V lost 4 bases, and 21 bases had no gene match. CDR3 sequence: CSAMGPFVRGPDPNEQFF. The DNA for the CDR3 is TGCAGTGCTATGGGGCCTTTCGTAAGGGGGCCCGACCCCAATGAGCAGTTCTTC.

The rearrangement joins TRBV9 to TRBJ2-1, with D unresolved. This CDR3 contains 15 residues. V lost 8 bases, J lost 2 bases, and 17 bases lay in between. CDR1 SGDLS and CDR2 YYNGEE come from the germline V gene. The CDR3 is CASGAVVGPYNEQFF. In DNA, the CDR3 is TGTGCCAGTGGCGCGGTGGTGGGCCCCTACAATGAGCAGTTCTTC.

V is TRBV29-1 and J is TRBJ2-5; perhaps TRBD2 as D (6 bases). This CDR3 spans 13 amino acids. V gave up 4 bases and J gave up 4 bases, with 13 bases separating them. Germline CDR1 SQVTM, CDR2 ANQGSEA. The CDR3 reads CSVGDLSRETQYF. The CDR3 DNA follows: TGCAGCGTTGGGGACTTGAGTAGAGAGACCCAGTACTTC.

The chain recombines TRBV29-1 with TRBJ2-5, with a weak D call TRBD1 (6 bases). Germline CDR1 and CDR2: SQVTM and ANQGSEA. V shed 6 bases and J shed 3 bases, with 11 bases lying between them. This CDR3 is built from 12 residues. The CDR3 nucleotides read TGCAGCGTCACGACAGGAGAAGAGACCCAGTACTTC. Translation gives CSVTTGEETQYF. The whole variable domain, filled in from reference TRBV29-1 and TRBJ2-5, reads SAVISQKPSRDICQRGTSLTIQCQVDSQVTMMFWYRQQPGQSLTLIATANQGSEATYESGFVIDKFPISRPNLTFSTLTVSNMSPEDSSIYLCSVTTGEETQYFGPGTRLLVL.

This clonotype was seen only once. This rearrangement joins TRBV19 to TRBJ2-7; the D gene is possibly TRBD1 (6 bases). Germline loops: CDR1 LNHDA, CDR2 SQIVND (reference sequence). CDR3 length equals 11 residues. V was shortened by 5 bases and J by 5 bases, with 7 bases between the two germline ends. The CDR3 DNA follows: TGTGCCAGTAGTCGGACAGACGAGCAGTACTTC. Its translation is CASSRTDEQYF.

This chain links TRBV12-3 or TRBV12-4 with TRBJ1-6; TRBD1 matches at 9 bases. CDR3 length equals 16 residues. V was pared by 3 bases and J by 0 bases, with 0 bases of the junction left unmatched. CDR3 protein: CASSLTGGSYNSPLHF. As DNA, the CDR3 is TGTGCCAGCAGTTTGACAGGGGGCTCCTATAATTCACCCCTCCACTTT.

This chain uses TRBV7-2 with TRBJ1-2; weak D call: TRBD1 (5 bases). V was clipped by 1 base and J by 8 bases, with 14 bases between them. The CDR3 consists of 14 residues. Germline V gives CDR1 SGHTA, CDR2 FQGNSA. The CDR3 DNA reads as TGTGCCAGCAGCTTAGGTCAGGGAACGAGAGGCTACACCTTC. This gives the protein CASSLGQGTRGYTF.

The chain uses TRBV15 and TRBJ2-1, with 9 bases fitting TRBD1. The V gene's germline CDR1 is LNHNV and CDR2 YYDKDF (reference sequence). CDR3 length: 16 residues. V shed 0 bases, J shed 7 bases, and the junction held 7 bases outside the gene matches. The CDR3 spells CATSRDQGQGLNEQFF. The CDR3 nucleotides are TGTGCCACCAGCAGAGATCAGGGACAGGGCCTTAATGAGCAGTTCTTC.

The chain couples TRBV30 to TRBJ2-3; the D is unclear. Germline CDR1 GTSNPN, CDR2 SVGIG (reference sequence). The CDR3 is 17 amino acids. V lost 2 bases to trimming and J lost 4 bases, with 22 bases between them. The CDR3 DNA sequence: TGTGCCTGGAGTCTTCCAAGTCCGAGAAAAGGTGCAGATACGCAGTATTTT. The encoded protein is CAWSLPSPRKGADTQYF.

This clonotype appeared once. This chain connects TRBV12-3 or TRBV12-4 to TRBJ2-1; D gene unclear. V lost 6 bases and J 5 bases, leaving 11 bases between the germline ends. The CDR3 sequence is 13 residues long. The chain's CDR3 is CASSHTADNEQFF. In DNA, the CDR3 is TGTGCCAGCAGCCACACGGCGGACAATGAGCAGTTCTTC.